This TCR beta chain was sequenced in a study of shared clonotypes between healthy human individuals. Study-wide context: The study used three CD4 naive, three CD4 memory, two CD8 naive and one CD8 memory plate per donor.

Broader study findings: Naive CD4 clonotypes overlapped across several donors at about 5%.

The naive CD8 fraction comprised CD45RO-negative cells positively selected for CCR7 and excluded terminally differentiated effector memory CD45RA+ cells. Sequencing was performed with immunoSEQ multiplex PCR; in TCRdb, only in-frame clones are kept and a portion is missing. The repertoire holds some 1,900,000 clones, with about 95% as singletons. Turning to this clone: What it binds is unknown. The same CDR3 also results from other DNA sequences found in this sample.

The source is a man between 18 and 29 years old in good health. Sequenced input: naive CD8+ T cells sorted from blood.

The CDR3 sequence: CASSLGQGPEAFF. Written as DNA, the CDR3 is TGCGCCAGCAGCTTGGGACAGGGCCCTGAAGCTTTCTTT. V is TRBV5-1 and J is TRBJ1-1, with 7 bases matching TRBD1. The CDR3 has 13 residues. Germline trimming cut 0 bases from V and 6 bases from J; bases unmatched to any gene: 2. Germline CDR1 reads SGHRS; CDR2 reads YFSETQ.